The 12 T cell receptor beta chains given below trace back to one sample, sequenced in a study of identical twins (TCRdb year 2016). The library was prepared using 5' RACE. Sequencer: Illumina HiSeq 2000. In TCRdb, the public reads were trimmed at Q25 with fastp and aligned with MiXCR, with productive beta chains retained. Every entry covers one CDR3 protein and lists the most common genes and DNA from its rows. Across this sample there are a few hundred thousand distinct CDR3 sequences, with over 12% seen only once. The top ten constitute 0.44% of the sample. These data are also associated with another study on yellow fever vaccine responses in identical twins.

The sequenced sample consisted of CD4+ T cells sorted from blood. The receptors originated from a woman younger than 30 in good health.

This clonotype has only a few counts. The V gene is TRBV5-1, the J gene TRBJ1-5, with TRBD1 matching over 7 bases. The CDR3 totals 15 residues. Per the germline V gene, CDR1 is SGHRS and CDR2 is YFSETQ. The ends lost 0 bases at V and 6 bases at J; junction bases unmatched: 6. This CDR3 is CASSLGGTAGQPQHF. In DNA, the CDR3 is TGCGCCAGCAGCTTGGGCGGGACAGCGGGTCAGCCCCAGCATTTT.

The J gene is TRBJ2-1, the V gene TRBV20-1; D is perhaps TRBD2 (6 bases). The CDR3 runs to 15 residues. V lost 6 bases to trimming and J lost 6 bases, with 21 bases between them. Germline CDR1 reads DFQATT; CDR2 reads SNEGSKA (reference sequence). The CDR3 coding sequence is TGCAGTGCGGATGGGTCAACCGGGAGCGTCAATGAGCAGTTCTTC. Translation gives CSADGSTGSVNEQFF.

This clonotype showed up just a few times. This rearrangement joins TRBV24-1 to TRBJ1-1; no definite D call. The CDR3 runs 14 residues. V dropped 1 base and J dropped 4 bases, with 9 bases sitting between them. CDR1 is KGHDR and CDR2 is SFDVKD in the germline V gene. The CDR3 DNA sequence: TGTGCCACCAGTGATTTCCCAGCGTCCACTGAAGCTTTCTTT. It is translated as CATSDFPASTEAFF.

In its sample, this clonotype was seen many times. The chain couples TRBV2 to TRBJ1-5, with no clear D. The CDR3 has 13 amino acids. CDR1 SNHLY and CDR2 FYNNEI come from the germline V gene. V lost 10 bases and J 4 bases, leaving 14 bases between the germline ends. Here the CDR3 DNA reads TGTGCCATCGCCAACCAGGAAAATCAGCCCCAGCATTTT. This encodes CAIANQENQPQHF.

V is TRBV5-1 and J is TRBJ1-5; D unclear. Trimming pared 1 base from V and 1 base from J, leaving 9 bases between. In germline, CDR1 is SGHRS, CDR2 YFSETQ. The length of the CDR3 is 15 residues. Here the CDR3 DNA reads TGCGCCAGCAGCTTGTCCGCGGGGAGCAATCAGCCCCAGCATTTT. As protein: CASSLSAGSNQPQHF.

The rearrangement joins TRBV12-3 or TRBV12-4 to TRBJ1-3, with D possibly being TRBD1 (5 bases). This CDR3 region has 17 residues. V dropped 6 bases and J dropped 0 bases, with 18 bases sitting between them. CDR3 nucleotides: TGTGCCAGCAGGCTACGGACACTTCCGAGCTCTGGAAACACCATATATTTT. The encoded protein is CASRLRTLPSSGNTIYF.

In this sample, this clonotype turned up a few times. This chain uses TRBV6-4 with TRBJ2-1; TRBD1 matches 10 bases. This CDR3 is 14 amino acids long. Germline V gene data show CDR1 as MRHNA and CDR2 as SNTAGT. J was trimmed by 7 bases and V by 3 bases; bases with no gene match: 3. The CDR3 sequence: CASSEWTGGNEQFF. Here the CDR3 DNA reads TGTGCCAGCAGTGAATGGACAGGGGGAAATGAGCAGTTCTTC.

This clonotype was recorded a few times. The chain couples TRBV20-1 to TRBJ2-7, with D perhaps given as TRBD1 or TRBD2 (5 bases each). Per germline, CDR1 DFQATT and CDR2 SNEGSKA (reference sequence). This CDR3 contains 14 residues. Deletions cut 4 bases from V and 1 base from J, with 14 bases between. The CDR3 DNA follows: TGCAGTGCTATATTGACAGCGGTGTCCTACGAGCAGTACTTC. This sequence encodes CSAILTAVSYEQYF.

The J gene is TRBJ2-3, the V gene TRBV29-1; perhaps TRBD1 as D (5 bases). Germline V lookup: CDR1 SQVTM, CDR2 ANQGSEA. The CDR3 covers 14 residues. V lost 5 bases and J lost 1, with 13 bases in between. Here the CDR3 reads CSVLAEGGTDTQYF. The CDR3 region has the DNA TGCAGCGTTCTGGCGGAAGGGGGCACAGATACGCAGTATTTT.

In its sample, this clonotype was seen many times. The chain links TRBV12-3 or TRBV12-4 to TRBJ2-1; maybe TRBD2 (6 bases). This CDR3 comprises 14 residues. Trimming removed 1 base at V and 7 bases at J, with 11 bases between. This CDR3 reads CASSLGGKVNEQFF. The DNA of the CDR3 is TGTGCCAGCAGTTTAGGCGGGAAGGTTAATGAGCAGTTCTTC.

The chain employs TRBV18 and TRBJ2-3; D remains unclear. The CDR3 is 15 residues long. Germline CDR1 is KGHSH and CDR2 is LQKENI. Trimming took off 1 base at V and 0 bases at J, with 8 bases between the two ends. CDR3: CASSPRLSSTDTQYF. CDR3 nucleotides: TGTGCCAGCTCACCACGCCTCTCTAGCACAGATACGCAGTATTTT.

CDR3 coding DNA: TGCAGCGTCCGCCCCAGCGGGAGAAACACCGGGGAGCTGTTTTTT. The encoded protein is CSVRPSGRNTGELFF. This chain links TRBV29-1 with TRBJ2-2; 8 bases map to TRBD2. The CDR3 covers 15 residues. Germline V gene sequence: CDR1 SQVTM, CDR2 ANQGSEA. Unmatched junction bases numbered 8, after V lost 6 bases and J lost 2 bases.